This T cell receptor beta chain was found in a study of T cell repertoires in cytomegalovirus infection. Overall study findings and caveats: What dominated the ex vivo response were HLA-C-restricted CMV-specific TCR beta clonotypes.

Germline values: CDR1 SGHRS, CDR2 YFSETQ. V was cut by 0 bases and J by 1 base, with 12 bases left in between. The CDR3 runs to 16 residues. Concerning this clonotype itself: Its antigen remains unidentified.

TCRdb recomputed calls from the reads with MiXCR, one row per CDR3 protein. The sample records about 190,000 distinct CDR3 sequences, roughly 27% being singletons. Sequencing was done on a sample of PBMCs. This receptor was obtained from a human donor in good health (CMV status not recorded). Some clones in this sample may be carry-over from other donors' samples. The V call is TRBV5-1, the J call TRBJ2-3, with unresolved D. CDR3 sequence reads: CASSLDVDFGTDTQYF. The CDR3 DNA reads as TGCGCCAGCAGCTTGGATGTGGATTTCGGCACAGATACGCAGTATTTT.